The T cell receptor (beta chain) under discussion was sequenced for a study of cytomegalovirus exposure and HLA in healthy donors. About this clone itself: The antigen is not known.

General study findings and limits: The authors later found most CMV-associated TCR beta chains appeared HLA-restricted. Follow-up analysis later connected one missense variant in DCLRE1C with trimming of TCR beta V- and J-genes.

V gave up 3 bases and J gave up 6 bases, with 6 bases separating them. The CDR3 sequence is 12 residues long. Germline assignment: CDR1 PRHDT and CDR2 FYEKMQ (reference sequence). The PCR had 60 Vbeta and 13 Jbeta primers. The method was immunoSEQ multiplex PCR; TCRdb's version includes in-frame clones alone and lacks a portion of them. The profile shows fewer than 120,000 clones, roughly 78% of them singletons. The sample was PBMCs. This chain joins TRBV13 and TRBJ1-5, with D possibly TRBD1 on 5 matching bases. The receptor comes from a woman aged 25 to 39 in good health and CMV-seronegative. The DNA of the CDR3 is TGTGCCAGCAGCTTGGGGCTTCAGCCCCAGCATTTT. Its translation is CASSLGLQPQHF.